The 9 T cell receptor beta chains presented below share a single source sample, sequenced in a study of cytomegalovirus exposure and HLA in healthy donors. PCR was performed using 60 Vbeta and 13 Jbeta primers. Assay used: immunoSEQ multiplex PCR; TCRdb lists only in-frame clones, some missing. The table has 120,000 or so clones, approximately 78% seen once. The specimen sequenced was PBMCs. The receptor set was obtained from a woman aged 25 to 39 in good health and CMV-seronegative.

The gene calls are TRBV25-1 and TRBJ1-1, with D maybe TRBD1 (6 bases). V shed 7 bases and J shed 4 bases, with 7 bases lying between them. In germline, CDR1 is MGHDK, CDR2 SYGVNS. The CDR3 is made up of 11 amino acids. The CDR3 loop is CASMGATEAFF. The CDR3, as DNA: TGTGCCAGCATGGGGGCCACTGAAGCTTTCTTT.

The gene calls are TRBV9 and TRBJ2-3; 10 bases agree with TRBD1. CDR3 length: 15 residues. V was pared by 3 bases and J by 5 bases, with 6 bases of the junction left unmatched. CDR1 and CDR2 from the germline V gene are SGDLS and YYNGEE. CDR3 region: CASSGRTGGRDTQYF. The CDR3 DNA is TGTGCCAGCAGCGGACGGACAGGGGGGAGAGATACGCAGTATTTT. The full variable domain, completed using reference TRBV9 and TRBJ2-3, is DSGVTQTPKHLITATGQRVTLRCSPRSGDLSVYWYQQSLDQGLQFLIQYYNGEERAKGNILERFSAQQFPDLHSELNLSSLELGDSALYFCASSGRTGGRDTQYFGPGTRLTVL.

This sequence joins TRBV7-2 and TRBJ1-1, with D perhaps matching TRBD1 (6 bases). Trimming removed 2 bases from V and 0 bases from J, with 13 bases in between. The V gene's germline CDR1 is SGHTA and CDR2 FQGNSA. The CDR3 spans 16 residues. CDR3 DNA sequence: TGTGCCAGCAGCTTAAGGGGGGGATACATGAACACTGAAGCTTTCTTT. It is translated as CASSLRGGYMNTEAFF.

This clone was counted a single time. V usage is TRBV7-2 and J usage is TRBJ2-1; 9 bases align to TRBD2. The CDR3 runs to 15 residues. Germline lookup yields CDR1 SGHTA and CDR2 FQGNSA. V gave up 5 bases and J gave up 10 bases; unmatched junction bases: 12. The CDR3 DNA is TGTGCCAGCAGCCCTCGGCCTAGCGGGGTTATCGAGCAGTTCTTC. This encodes CASSPRPSGVIEQFF.

V usage is TRBV4-2 and J usage is TRBJ1-1; D is undetermined. The CDR3 has 14 amino acids. The V gene's germline CDR1 is LGHNA and CDR2 YNFKEQ. Between the trimmed V and J ends, which lost 3 bases and 1 base, there was a span of 9 bases. The CDR3: CASSQNTENTEAFF. The CDR3 nucleotides read TGTGCCAGCAGCCAGAATACAGAGAACACTGAAGCTTTCTTT.

This clone was observed a few times. The J gene is TRBJ1-1, the V gene TRBV6-6; perhaps TRBD1 as D (5 bases). From germline, CDR1 is MNHNY and CDR2 SVGAGI (reference sequence). This CDR3 region has 11 residues. V lost 10 bases and J 1 base, leaving 7 bases between the germline ends. CDR3 region: CATTGNTEAFF. DNA for the CDR3: TGTGCCACCACAGGGAACACTGAAGCTTTCTTT.

The CDR3 DNA sequence: TGTGCCAGCAGCTCTGGTGGGCCCCGCGCCGAGCAGTACTTC. Its protein is CASSSGGPRAEQYF. The chain combines TRBV5-4 with TRBJ2-5; D call uncertain. The closer fit of TRBJ2-7 to the DNA end suggests the J call may be wrong. CDR3 length: 14 amino acids. CDR1 SGHNT and CDR2 YYREEE come from the germline V gene (reference sequence).

This clone was seen a handful of times. The chain uses TRBV5-8 and TRBJ1-2; 8 nucleotides match TRBD1. The V gene end was trimmed by 5 bases and the J gene end by 2 bases; junction bases not matched to a gene: 8. Germline V lookup: CDR1 SGHTS, CDR2 YDEGEE. The CDR3 contains 15 residues. CDR3 sequence (DNA): TGTGCCAGCAGATACCTACAGGGGGTAAACTATGGCTACACCTTC. It specifies CASRYLQGVNYGYTF.

This chain joins TRBV6-6 and TRBJ1-1; no clear D. The germline CDR1 and CDR2 sequences are MNHNY and SVGAGI (reference sequence). V lost 7 bases and J lost 2, with 14 bases in between. The CDR3 covers 14 residues. The CDR3 here is CASTKRPLNTEAFF. CDR3 coding DNA: TGTGCCAGCACCAAGCGGCCGCTTAACACTGAAGCTTTCTTT.